The 2 T cell receptor beta chains listed next were all sequenced from one sample in a study of blood T cell repertoires in COVID-19. The data were produced by immunoSEQ multiplex PCR, yet TCRdb's version contains in-frame clones alone and is incomplete. This table holds around 180,000 clones, 82% found once. Sequencing used peripheral blood. These receptors were obtained from a woman of 80 years or more with active or convalescent COVID-19.

About this clone: Other DNA sequences from this sample encode an identical CDR3 as well. The rearrangement links TRBV11-3 to TRBJ2-1; TRBD2 matches at 9 bases. Looked up from germline, CDR1 is SGHNT and CDR2 is YENEEA. Trimming removed 1 base from V and 7 bases from J; junction bases left unmatched: 5. The CDR3 covers 15 residues. CDR3 DNA: TGTGCCAGCAGCTTAGTATTAGCGGGAGTTAATGAGCAGTTCTTC. Its translation: CASSLVLAGVNEQFF.

This chain uses TRBV7-3 with TRBJ2-3; 8 bases agree with TRBD2. J gave up 6 bases and V 4 bases, and 0 bases lay outside the gene matches. Germline CDR1 is SGHTA and CDR2 is FQGTGA. This CDR3 has 12 residues. CDR3 nucleotide sequence: TGTGCCAGCAGCTCTAGCGGGGATACGCAGTATTTT. Protein sequence: CASSSSGDTQYF. Full variable domain (missing parts from reference TRBV7-3 and TRBJ2-3): GAGVSQTPSNKVTEKGKYVELRCDPISGHTALYWYRQSLGQGPEFLIYFQGTGAADDSGLPNDRFFAVRPEGSVSTLKIQRTERGDSAVYLCASSSSGDTQYFGPGTRLTVL.